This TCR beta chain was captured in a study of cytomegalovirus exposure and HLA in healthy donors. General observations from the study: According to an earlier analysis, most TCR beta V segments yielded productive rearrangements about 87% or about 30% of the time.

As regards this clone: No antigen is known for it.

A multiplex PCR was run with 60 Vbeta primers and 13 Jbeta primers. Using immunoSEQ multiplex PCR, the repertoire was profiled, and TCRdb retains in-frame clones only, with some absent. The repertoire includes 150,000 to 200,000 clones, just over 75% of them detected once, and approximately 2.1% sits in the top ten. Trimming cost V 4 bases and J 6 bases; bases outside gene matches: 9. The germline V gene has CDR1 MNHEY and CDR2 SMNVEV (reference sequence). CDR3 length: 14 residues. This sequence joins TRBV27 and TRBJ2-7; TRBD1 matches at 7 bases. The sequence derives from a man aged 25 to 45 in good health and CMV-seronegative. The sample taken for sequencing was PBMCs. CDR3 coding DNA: TGTGCCAGCAGTTCGGCCGGGACAGTACGCGAGCAGTACTTC. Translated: CASSSAGTVREQYF.